This entry lists 10 T cell receptor beta chains sequenced from one sample in a study of CD8 T cells in Susac syndrome. The RNA input was about 0.5 to 1 ug, and it was reverse transcribed with random hexamers. TCRdb reanalysed the immunoSEQ multiplex PCR reads using MiXCR and keeps one entry per CDR3 protein. The table includes fewer than 90,000 distinct CDR3 sequences, approximately 93% detected once. The specimen sequenced was CD8+ T cells from PBMCs. Receptor source: a human donor with Susac syndrome.

In the case of this clonotype: The germline gene is not matched at one end of the junction; a read error may be the cause. The chain recombines TRBV7-2 with TRBJ2-1; TRBD2 matches 12 bases. This CDR3 has 16 residues. The germline V gene has CDR1 SGHTA and CDR2 FQGNSA. As DNA, the CDR3 is TGTGCCAGCAGCCTAGCGGGGGGGTCTGTCTACAATGAGCAGTTCTTC. Its protein is CASSLAGGSVYNEQFF.

This rearrangement joins TRBV12-3 or TRBV12-4 to TRBJ1-4, with 8 bases matching TRBD1. This CDR3 is built from 15 residues. Germline trimming cut 4 bases from V and 3 bases from J; bases unmatched to any gene: 4. The CDR3 DNA reads TGTGCCAGCAGTTCAGGGGGCGCAGCTAATGAAAAACTGTTTTTT. It codes for CASSSGGAANEKLFF.

The CDR3 DNA is TGTGCCAGCAGCCAAGATTTTGGGGTTCCCAAATACAATGAGCAGTTCTTC. Protein product: CASSQDFGVPKYNEQFF. The chain employs TRBV3-1 and TRBJ2-1; D call uncertain. V shed 0 bases and J shed 4 bases, with 16 bases lying between them. The CDR3 sequence is 17 residues long. The germline gives CDR1 LGHDT, CDR2 YNNKEL (reference sequence).

The V and J genes are TRBV6-1 and TRBJ2-1, with 13 bases that match TRBD2. Germline CDR1 and CDR2: MNHNS and SASEGT. The CDR3 has 17 amino acids. The V segment lost 6 bases and the J segment 0 bases; nucleotides outside the gene matches: 5. The CDR3 region has the DNA TGTGCCAGCAGCAACTGGACTAGCGGGGGCTCCTACAATGAGCAGTTCTTC. Encoded protein: CASSNWTSGGSYNEQFF.

This clonotype was observed a handful of times. J is TRBJ1-4 and V is TRBV15, with unresolved D. The CDR3 sequence is 14 residues long. In germline, CDR1 is LNHNV, CDR2 YYDKDF (reference sequence). The ends were cut back, 1 base at V and 8 bases at J, with 11 bases in the middle. CDR3 loop: CATSRGRIREKLFF. The DNA of the CDR3 is TGTGCCACCAGCAGAGGGCGAATACGGGAAAAACTGTTTTTT.

This chain links TRBV10-3 with TRBJ2-3; D may be TRBD2 (7 bases). This CDR3 has 15 amino acids. The germline CDR1 and CDR2 sequences are ENHRY and SYGVKD. V lost 5 bases and J lost 3, with 15 bases in between. As DNA, the CDR3 is TGTGCCATCAGTCCCCGTGGGGGGGCAACAGATACGCAGTATTTT. This codes for CAISPRGGATDTQYF.

This chain connects TRBV28 to TRBJ2-1; D remains unclear. This CDR3 is 11 amino acids long. In germline, CDR1 is MDHEN, CDR2 SYDVKM. The V end was cut by 7 bases, the J end by 9 bases, with 10 bases between. CDR3 sequence: CASNGVGEQFF. CDR3 bases: TGTGCCAGCAATGGAGTTGGTGAGCAGTTCTTC.

The CDR3 here is CASSLGGRGGETQYF. As DNA, the CDR3 is TGTGCCAGCAGCTTAGGAGGTCGGGGGGGAGAGACCCAGTACTTC. The V and J genes are TRBV7-2 and TRBJ2-5; TRBD2 aligns across 8 bases. The germline CDR1 and CDR2 sequences are SGHTA and FQGNSA. The CDR3 length is 15 residues. J lost 4 bases, V lost 1 base, and 5 bases had no gene match.

V and J are TRBV7-2 and TRBJ2-1; D gene unclear. V dropped 3 bases and J dropped 3 bases, with 9 bases sitting between them. This CDR3 is 14 amino acids long. Germline CDR1 SGHTA, CDR2 FQGNSA. Written as DNA, the CDR3 is TGTGCCAGCAGCTTCATCACCATCTACAATGAGCAGTTCTTC. Translating gives CASSFITIYNEQFF.

This clonotype was seen just once. The genes are TRBV19 and TRBJ2-2; D possibly corresponds to TRBD1 (5 bases). With 9 bases removed from V and 1 base from J, the gap between germline ends came to 12 bases. Germline CDR1 is LNHDA and CDR2 is SQIVND (reference sequence). This CDR3 spans 14 amino acids. The CDR3: CASKPGQNTGELFF. As DNA, the CDR3 is TGTGCCAGCAAACCCGGACAGAACACCGGGGAGCTGTTTTTT.